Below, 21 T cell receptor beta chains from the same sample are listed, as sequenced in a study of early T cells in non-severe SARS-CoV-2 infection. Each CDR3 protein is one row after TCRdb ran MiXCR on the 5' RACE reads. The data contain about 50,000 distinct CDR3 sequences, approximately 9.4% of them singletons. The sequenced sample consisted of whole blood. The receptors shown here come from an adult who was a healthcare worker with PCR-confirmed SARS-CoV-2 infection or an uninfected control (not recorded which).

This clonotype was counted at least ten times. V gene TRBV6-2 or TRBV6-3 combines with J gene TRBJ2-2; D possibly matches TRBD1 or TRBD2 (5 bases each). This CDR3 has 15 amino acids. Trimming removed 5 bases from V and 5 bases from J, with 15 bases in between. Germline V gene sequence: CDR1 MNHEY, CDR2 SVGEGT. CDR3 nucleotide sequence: TGTGCCAGCAGTCGAGGGCAGGGTCGGACCGGGGAGCTGTTTTTT. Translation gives CASSRGQGRTGELFF.

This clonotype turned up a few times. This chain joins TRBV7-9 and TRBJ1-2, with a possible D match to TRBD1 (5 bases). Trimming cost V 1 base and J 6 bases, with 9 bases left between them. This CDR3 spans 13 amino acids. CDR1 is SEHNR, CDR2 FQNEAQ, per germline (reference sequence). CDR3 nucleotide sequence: TGTGCCAGCAGCTTAGGAGAGGGGAATGGCTACACCTTC. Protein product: CASSLGEGNGYTF. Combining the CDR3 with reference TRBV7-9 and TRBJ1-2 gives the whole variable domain DTGVSQNPRHKITKRGQNVTFRCDPISEHNRLYWYRQTLGQGPEFLTYFQNEAQLEKSRLLSDRFSAERPKGSFSTLEIQRTEQGDSAMYLCASSLGEGNGYTFGSGTRLTVV.

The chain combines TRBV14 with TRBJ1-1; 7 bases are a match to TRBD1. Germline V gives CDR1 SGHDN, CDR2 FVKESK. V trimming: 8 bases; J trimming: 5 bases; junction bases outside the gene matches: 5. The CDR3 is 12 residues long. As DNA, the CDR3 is TGTGCCAGCGGCACAGGGGTAACTGAAGCTTTCTTT. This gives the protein CASGTGVTEAFF.

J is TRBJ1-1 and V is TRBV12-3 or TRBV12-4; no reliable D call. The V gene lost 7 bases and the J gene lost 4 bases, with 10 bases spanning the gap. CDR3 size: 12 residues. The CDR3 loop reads CASTPRTTEAFF. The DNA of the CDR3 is TGTGCCAGCACCCCAAGGACCACTGAAGCTTTCTTT.

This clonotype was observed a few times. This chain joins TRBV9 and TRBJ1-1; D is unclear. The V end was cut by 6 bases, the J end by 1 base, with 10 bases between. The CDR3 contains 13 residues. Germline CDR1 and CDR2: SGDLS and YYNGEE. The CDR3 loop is CASTREGNTEAFF. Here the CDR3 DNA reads TGTGCCAGCACTCGGGAGGGGAACACTGAAGCTTTCTTT.

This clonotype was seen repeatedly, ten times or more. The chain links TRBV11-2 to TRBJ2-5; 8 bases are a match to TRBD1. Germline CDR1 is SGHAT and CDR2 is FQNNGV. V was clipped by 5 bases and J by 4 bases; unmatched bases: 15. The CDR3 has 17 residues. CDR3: CASSPMSGRGPRETQYF. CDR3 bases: TGTGCCAGCAGCCCCATGTCGGGCAGGGGGCCGCGAGAGACCCAGTACTTC.

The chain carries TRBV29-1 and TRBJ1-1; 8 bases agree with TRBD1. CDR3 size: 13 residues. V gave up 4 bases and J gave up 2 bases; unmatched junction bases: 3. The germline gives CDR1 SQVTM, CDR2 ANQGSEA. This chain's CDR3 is CSVAGGRNTEAFF. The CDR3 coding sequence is TGCAGCGTTGCAGGGGGCCGAAACACTGAAGCTTTCTTT.

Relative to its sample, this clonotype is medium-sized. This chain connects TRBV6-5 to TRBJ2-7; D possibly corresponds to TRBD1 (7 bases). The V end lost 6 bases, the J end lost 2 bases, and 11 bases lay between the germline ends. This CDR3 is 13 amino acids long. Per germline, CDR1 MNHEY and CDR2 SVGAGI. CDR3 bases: TGTGCCAGCAGCCAGGGGGGACCCTACGAGCAGTACTTC. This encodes CASSQGGPYEQYF.

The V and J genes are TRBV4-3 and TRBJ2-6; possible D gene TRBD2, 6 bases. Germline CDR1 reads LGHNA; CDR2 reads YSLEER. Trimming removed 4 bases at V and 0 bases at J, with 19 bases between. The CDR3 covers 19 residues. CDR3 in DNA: TGCGCCAGCAGCCTCTCCGTGGGGGGTCAGACCTCTGGGGCCAACGTCCTGACTTTC. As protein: CASSLSVGGQTSGANVLTF.

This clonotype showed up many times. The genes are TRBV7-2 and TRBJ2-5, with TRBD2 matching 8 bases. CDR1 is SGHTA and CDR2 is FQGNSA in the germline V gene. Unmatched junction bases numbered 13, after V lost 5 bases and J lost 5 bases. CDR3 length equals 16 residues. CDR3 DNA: TGTGCCAGCAGCCTTAAAAGCGGGAGTCTTGGGGAGACCCAGTACTTC. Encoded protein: CASSLKSGSLGETQYF.

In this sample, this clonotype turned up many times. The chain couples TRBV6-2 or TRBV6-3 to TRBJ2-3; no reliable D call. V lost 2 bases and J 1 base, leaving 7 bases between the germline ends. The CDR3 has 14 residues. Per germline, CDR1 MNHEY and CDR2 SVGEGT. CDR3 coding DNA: TGTGCCAGCAGTTACGAAGGGCGCACAGATACGCAGTATTTT. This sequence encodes CASSYEGRTDTQYF.

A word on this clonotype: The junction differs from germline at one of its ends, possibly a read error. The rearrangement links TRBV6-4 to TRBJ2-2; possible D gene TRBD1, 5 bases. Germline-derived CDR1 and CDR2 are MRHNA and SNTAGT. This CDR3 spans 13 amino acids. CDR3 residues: CASSDADTEELFF. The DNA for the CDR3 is TGTGCCAGCAGTGACGCGGACACCGAGGAGCTGTTTTTT.

CDR3 sequence reads: CASSSAPPSNEQFF. CDR3 nucleotide sequence: TGCGCCAGCAGCTCCGCCCCTCCGTCAAATGAGCAGTTCTTC. The chain has TRBV5-1 and TRBJ2-1; D unresolved. The CDR3 consists of 14 residues. Trimming removed 3 bases at V and 7 bases at J, with 14 bases between. CDR1 SGHRS and CDR2 YFSETQ come from the germline V gene.

The CDR3 loop reads CASRKGGGAISPLHF. CDR3 nucleotides: TGTGCCAGCAGAAAAGGAGGGGGGGCTATTTCACCCCTCCACTTT. The rearrangement uses TRBV2 and TRBJ1-6, with a tentative D call TRBD1 (6 bases). The CDR3 sequence is 15 residues long. Trimming left V 6 bases short and J 9 bases short, with 18 bases between. CDR1 and CDR2 from the germline V gene are SNHLY and FYNNEI.

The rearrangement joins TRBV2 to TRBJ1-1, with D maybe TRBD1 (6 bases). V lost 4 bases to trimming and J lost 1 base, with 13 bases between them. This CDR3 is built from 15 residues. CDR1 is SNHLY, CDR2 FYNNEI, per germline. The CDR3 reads CASSVQGLENTEAFF. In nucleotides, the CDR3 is TGTGCCAGCAGTGTGCAGGGGCTAGAGAACACTGAAGCTTTCTTT.

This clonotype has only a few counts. The CDR3 protein is CASSQDLMVAGVGAKNIQYF. CDR3 in DNA: TGCGCCAGCAGCCAAGATTTGATGGTAGCGGGCGTGGGGGCCAAAAACATTCAGTACTTC. The genes are TRBV4-3 and TRBJ2-4; 7 bases line up with TRBD2. V was pared by 0 bases and J by 1 base, with 15 bases of the junction left unmatched. This CDR3 is built from 20 residues. Per the germline V gene, CDR1 is LGHNA and CDR2 is YSLEER.

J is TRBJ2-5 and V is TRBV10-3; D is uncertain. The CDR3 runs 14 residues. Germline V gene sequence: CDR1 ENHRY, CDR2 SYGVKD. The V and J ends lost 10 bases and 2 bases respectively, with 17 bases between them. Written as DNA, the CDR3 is TGTGCCACTACAGATTACCTTACTCAAGAGACCCAGTACTTC. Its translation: CATTDYLTQETQYF.

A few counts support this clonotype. The CDR3 DNA follows: TGTGCCAGCAGCTCGCGGACAGGGGGACGAGGTGAAGCTTTCTTT. It is translated as CASSSRTGGRGEAFF. The chain employs TRBV7-2 and TRBJ1-1; TRBD1 agrees at 10 bases. CDR3 length: 15 amino acids. Germline loops: CDR1 SGHTA, CDR2 FQGNSA. V lost 4 bases, J lost 7 bases, and 9 bases stayed unmatched.

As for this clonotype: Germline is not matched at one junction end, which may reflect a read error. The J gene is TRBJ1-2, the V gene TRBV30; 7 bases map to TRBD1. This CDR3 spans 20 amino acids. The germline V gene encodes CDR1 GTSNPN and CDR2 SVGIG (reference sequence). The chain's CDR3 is CAWSVRGTWDSETRGYGYTF. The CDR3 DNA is TGCGCCTGGAGTGTAAGGGGTACCTGGGACAGCGAAACCAGAGGCTATGGCTACACCTTC.

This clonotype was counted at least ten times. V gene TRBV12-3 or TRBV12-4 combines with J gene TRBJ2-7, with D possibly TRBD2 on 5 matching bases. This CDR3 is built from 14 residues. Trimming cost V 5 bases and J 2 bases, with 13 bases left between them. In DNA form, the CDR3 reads TGTGCCAGCAGTGCACTAGTCTACCCCTACGAGCAGTACTTC. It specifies CASSALVYPYEQYF.

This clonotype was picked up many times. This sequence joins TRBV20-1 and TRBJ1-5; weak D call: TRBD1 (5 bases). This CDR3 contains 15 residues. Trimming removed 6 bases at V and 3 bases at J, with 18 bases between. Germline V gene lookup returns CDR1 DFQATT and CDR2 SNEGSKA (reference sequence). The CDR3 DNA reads TGCAGTGCCAGGCGGTCAGGGATAGACAATCAGCCCCAGCATTTT. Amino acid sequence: CSARRSGIDNQPQHF.